A selection of T cell receptor beta chains follows, all from one sample in a study of healthy donors' naive CD4 and CD8 T cells. TCRdb itself ran the reads through MiXCR, one entry per CDR3 protein. This table has about 180,000 distinct CDR3 sequences, over 60% appearing once. The sample was naive CD4+ and CD8+ T cells sorted from blood, pooled from several donors. The receptors shown here come from a pool of human donors in good health; the sample pools cells from several healthy donors. CDR3s include the opening cysteine and the closing phenylalanine or tryptophan. The order of the fields is V gene, J gene, clone size, D gene, CDR3 DNA, CDR3 protein. A D gene is named only where the DNA matches it firmly. Size is omitted from some rows. Given values are once, few, many or a class for expanded clones.

>TRBV29-1|TRBJ1-2|few|.
TGCAGCGTTGGACCGCGGGAAGCTAACTATGGCTACACCTTC
CSVGPREANYGYTF
>TRBV4-3|TRBJ2-3|.|.
TGCGCCAGCAGCCAAGACGGGGGCACAGATACGCAGTATTTT
CASSQDGGTDTQYF
>TRBV30|TRBJ2-1|.|.
TGTGCCTGGAGTGTGGACTCCTACAATGAGCAGTTCTTC
CAWSVDSYNEQFF
>TRBV20-1|TRBJ1-2|few|TRBD1
TGCAGTGCCCAGGGGGTTGGCTACACCTTC
CSAQGVGYTF
>TRBV14|TRBJ2-1|.|.
TGTGCCAGCAGCGGTCGGGATGAGCAGTTCTTC
CASSGRDEQFF
>TRBV19|TRBJ2-7|.|TRBD1
TGTGCCACCTCTAACCCAGGGGAGCCCCGGGACAGCTCCTACGAGCAGTACTTC
CATSNPGEPRDSSYEQYF
>TRBV29-1|TRBJ2-1|.|.
TGCAGCGCCCGGAGGTTCGGCCCGACCGGAGTCAATGAGCAGTTCTTC
CSARRFGPTGVNEQFF
>TRBV6-2/TRBV6-3|TRBJ1-2|.|.
TGTGCCAGCAGTTTGAGTTCCGGTAGACCTACCTATGGCTACACCTTC
CASSLSSGRPTYGYTF
>TRBV12-3/TRBV12-4|TRBJ1-2|.|TRBD1
TGTGCCAGCAGTTCTGGACAGGGAGGAAGCTATGGCTACACCTTC
CASSSGQGGSYGYTF
>TRBV5-5|TRBJ2-7|.|.
TGTGCCAGCAGCTTGGAGTTGGGCCTCCGAGAATCCTACGAGCAGTACTTC
CASSLELGLRESYEQYF
>TRBV19|TRBJ2-1|.|.
TGTGCCAGTAATGAGGGCTGGGGCTACAATGAGCAGTTCTTC
CASNEGWGYNEQFF
>TRBV15|TRBJ1-2|.|TRBD1
TGTGCCACCAGCAGATCTGGACAGGGGGTCGGTGGCTACACCTTC
CATSRSGQGVGGYTF
>TRBV29-1|TRBJ1-1|.|.
TGCAGCGTTGAGTGGGAGGGTACTGAAGCTTTCTTT
CSVEWEGTEAFF
>TRBV7-8|TRBJ2-3|.|TRBD1
TGTGCCAGCAGCCTACAGGGGGCCAGCACAGATACGCAGTATTTT
CASSLQGASTDTQYF
>TRBV19|TRBJ2-2|.|TRBD2
TGTGCCACCAGACTAGCGTGGGGAAACGGGGAGCTGTTTTTT
CATRLAWGNGELFF